This T cell receptor beta chain was recorded in a study of a mutant IDH1 vaccine in newly diagnosed glioma (dated by TCRdb to the early 2020s). A note on the overall study: Patients were given eight vaccinations, in weeks 1, 3, 5, 7, 11, 15, 19 and 23, which matched visits V03 through V10. In the chemotherapy-containing groups, vaccination started alongside temozolomide cycles, whereas in patients who had radiotherapy alone it started 4-6 weeks after radiotherapy. Of the roughly 31 treated patients, roughly 60% were male and approximately 40% were female, and the mean age was about 40 years. Prior to enrollment, patients had been given standard therapy consisting of radiotherapy alone, temozolomide alone, or radiochemotherapy with temozolomide, with the combination given to most patients. Peripheral blood samples were drawn at six visits, namely V03 (baseline), V05, V07, V10, V12 and V13. For exploratory analyses, some 24 treated patients had longitudinal TCRB deep sequencing done wherever samples were available. Results and caveats for the whole study, not just this receptor: Immune responses induced by the vaccine were seen in roughly 95% of patients across multiple MHC alleles. Pseudoprogression seemed to be unrelated to changes in the top peripheral T cell clonotypes found by TCRB sequencing. It was noted by the authors that analyses of patient blood samples could not be reproduced owing to sample limitations. Availability determined which PBMC samples were chosen for TCRB deep sequencing.

Worth noting for this clone: Its antigen remains undetermined. Within one base of it there is no much larger clone, and no base qualities were kept.

The sample's time point label, in plain terms: week 23, last vaccination. Each vaccine dose, consisting of 300 ug of a 20-mer mutant IDH1 peptide in Montanide, was administered subcutaneously with topical imiquimod. Donors had newly diagnosed WHO grade 3 or 4 IDH1-mutant astrocytomas with loss of nuclear ATRX. The samples were drawn from NOA16, a multicentre, single-arm, open-label phase I trial in Germany that tested a mutant IDH1 peptide vaccine in humans for the first time. Genomic DNA for TCRB sequencing was extracted from EDTA blood using the DNeasy Blood and Tissue Kit. Library preparation employed the immunoSEQ multiplex PCR assay. The hsTCRB Kit was used according to the manufacturer's protocol to amplify rearranged TCR beta chain sequences. An Illumina MiSeq was used to sequence the TCRB libraries. Under the source paper's analysis protocol: The proprietary platform of the kit vendor was used for demultiplexing, trimming and gene mapping. Entries here come from immuneACCESS through TCRdb and include only in-frame sequences with V and J called. Some clones fail to appear in such tables; in the studies checked, an unresolved V gene covers under half of the shortfall, and the cause of the remainder is unknown. The DNA gave D and trimming, while V, J and clone size come from that table. The sample includes roughly 60,000 clones, with 80% observed a single time. The top ten constitute 6.2% of the sample.

The CDR3 spans 14 residues, from the cysteine through the phenylalanine. Only CDR3 DNA remains: 42 bases, in frame from the first base. Relative to germline, V is 1 base shorter and J is 4 bases shorter, with 10 bases between their ends. Looking up the germline V gene yields CDR1 LGHNA and CDR2 YNFKEQ. This receptor was obtained from a man aged 35 to 55 with glioma. The sequence joins TRBV4-2 to TRBJ1-2; 6 matching bases give a weak D call of TRBD1. Here the sequenced sample was PBMCs, taken from a glioma patient whose treatment included an IDH1 peptide vaccine. CDR3 sequence: CASSQGEGGYGYTF. The nucleotide sequence is TGTGCCAGCAGCCAAGGAGAGGGGGGCTATGGCTACACCTTC.